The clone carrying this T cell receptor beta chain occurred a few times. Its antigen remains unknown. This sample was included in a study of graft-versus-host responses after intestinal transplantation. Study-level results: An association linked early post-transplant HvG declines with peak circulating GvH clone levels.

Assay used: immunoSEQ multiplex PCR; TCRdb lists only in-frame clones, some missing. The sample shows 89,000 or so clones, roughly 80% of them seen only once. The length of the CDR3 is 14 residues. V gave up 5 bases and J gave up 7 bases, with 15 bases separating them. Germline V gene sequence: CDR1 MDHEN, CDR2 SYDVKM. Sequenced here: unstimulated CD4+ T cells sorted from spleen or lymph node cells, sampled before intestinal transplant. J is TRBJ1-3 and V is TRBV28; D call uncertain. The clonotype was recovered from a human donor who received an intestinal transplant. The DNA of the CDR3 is TGTGCCAGCAGTCGACAAAGCCCTCGGAACACCATATATTTT. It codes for CASSRQSPRNTIYF.